The next 17 T cell receptor beta chains were all read from a single sample in a study of blood T cell repertoires in COVID-19. Assay: immunoSEQ multiplex PCR; the TCRdb copy retains only in-frame clones and omits some. The sample yields approximately 35,000 clones, over 75% seen once. The source material was peripheral blood. These receptors all come from a man aged 55 to 70 with active COVID-19.

The DNA for the CDR3 is TGTGCCAGCAGCCAAACTAGCGGGAGAGGGCTAGCCAAAAACATTCAGTACTTC. Translating gives CASSQTSGRGLAKNIQYF. The chain links TRBV14 to TRBJ2-4; TRBD2 agrees at 11 bases. This CDR3 comprises 18 residues. Germline CDR1 and CDR2: SGHDN and FVKESK. Trimming cost V 2 bases and J 0 bases; bases outside gene matches: 6.

The chain uses TRBV7-3 and TRBJ2-3, with D possibly TRBD1 on 6 matching bases. Germline V gene data show CDR1 as SGHTA and CDR2 as FQGTGA. The V and J ends lost 1 base and 1 base respectively, with 6 bases between them. The CDR3 is made up of 14 amino acids. CDR3 in DNA: TGTGCCAGCAGCTTAAACAGGGGCACAGATACGCAGTATTTT. It yields the protein CASSLNRGTDTQYF.

This clone was counted once. The gene calls are TRBV12-2 and TRBJ2-7; TRBD2, the table's D call, was not compared with the DNA. TRBV12-2 is classified as a pseudogene. The CDR3 sequence is 18 residues long. Written as DNA, the CDR3 is TGTGCAAGTCGCTTAGTACAAGGACTAGCGGGAGTCTCCTACGAGCAGTACGTC. Encoded protein: CASRLVQGLAGVSYEQYV.

J is TRBJ2-3 and V is TRBV20-1; TRBD1 might be the D (6 bases). CDR3 length: 14 amino acids. With 6 bases removed from V and 0 bases from J, the gap between germline ends came to 13 bases. The germline V gene encodes CDR1 DFQATT and CDR2 SNEGSKA (reference sequence). The CDR3 DNA follows: TGCAGTGCCAGTCAACAGGGCAGCACAGATACGCAGTATTTT. This encodes CSASQQGSTDTQYF.

This clone has just one count. The chain links TRBV7-9 to TRBJ2-4; the match to TRBD2 covers 11 bases. CDR1 and CDR2 (germline): SEHNR, FQNEAQ (reference sequence). This CDR3 comprises 19 residues. J lost 0 bases, V lost 3 bases, and 10 bases had no gene match. The CDR3: CASSFTSGRGGLAKNIQYF. As DNA, the CDR3 is TGTGCCAGCAGCTTTACTAGCGGGAGAGGGGGGTTAGCCAAAAACATTCAGTACTTC. Full variable domain (outside the CDR3, taken from reference TRBV7-9 and TRBJ2-4): DTGVSQNPRHKITKRGQNVTFRCDPISEHNRLYWYRQTLGQGPEFLTYFQNEAQLEKSRLLSDRFSAERPKGSFSTLEIQRTEQGDSAMYLCASSFTSGRGGLAKNIQYFGAGTRLSVL.

The chain joins TRBV11-3 to TRBJ2-7; D uncertain. Germline values: CDR1 SGHNT, CDR2 YENEEA. This CDR3 comprises 13 residues. V was trimmed by 1 base and J by 4 bases, leaving 8 bases between them. DNA for the CDR3: TGTGCCAGCAGCTTAGCCACTCCGTACGAGCAGTACGTC. Its protein product is CASSLATPYEQYV.

J is TRBJ2-7 and V is TRBV19; the match to TRBD2 covers 7 bases. The CDR3 totals 14 residues. CDR1 and CDR2 from the germline V gene are LNHDA and SQIVND (reference sequence). V was clipped by 3 bases and J by 4 bases; unmatched bases: 6. Here the CDR3 DNA reads TGTGCCAGTAGTATGGCAGCGGGGATATACGAGCAGTACTTC. Translated, it gives CASSMAAGIYEQYF.

V is TRBV7-2 and J is TRBJ1-2; 7 positions agree with TRBD1. Germline CDR1 is SGHTA and CDR2 is FQGNSA. The length of the CDR3 is 12 residues. V trimming: 5 bases; J trimming: 9 bases; junction bases outside the gene matches: 6. The CDR3 reads CASSTRQGRYTF. CDR3 DNA: TGTGCCAGCAGCACCCGACAGGGTCGCTACACCTTC.

The chain couples TRBV15 to TRBJ2-4; D possibly corresponds to TRBD2 (5 bases). V was clipped by 1 base and J by 0 bases, with 13 bases between them. Germline CDR1 and CDR2: LNHNV and YYDKDF (reference sequence). The CDR3 extends over 17 amino acids. For the CDR3, the DNA is TGTGCCACCAGCAGAGGGGTTAGCGCCTTAGCCAAAAACATTCAGTACTTC. Translation gives CATSRGVSALAKNIQYF.

The rearrangement uses TRBV2 and TRBJ2-3; 8 bases agree with TRBD2. This CDR3 spans 14 amino acids. Unmatched junction bases numbered 6, after V lost 6 bases and J lost 4 bases. CDR1 is SNHLY and CDR2 is FYNNEI in the germline V gene. The CDR3 sequence: CASRGTSRADTQYF. The CDR3 nucleotides read TGTGCCAGCAGGGGGACTAGTCGAGCAGATACGCAGTATTTT.

V gene TRBV7-3 combines with J gene TRBJ2-3; 12 bases are shared with TRBD2. Germline trimming cut 5 bases from V and 3 bases from J; bases unmatched to any gene: 3. Germline CDR1 is SGHTA and CDR2 is FQGTGA. The CDR3 contains 15 residues. For the CDR3, the DNA is TGTGCCAGCAGCCTCCTAGCGGGAGGGACAGATACGCAGTATTTT. Translating it yields CASSLLAGGTDTQYF.

A few counts support this clone. The CDR3 sequence: CASSSMGLMNTEAFF. CDR3 nucleotide sequence: TGTGCCAGCAGTTCCATGGGACTGATGAACACTGAAGCTTTCTTT. The chain combines TRBV28 with TRBJ1-1, with D possibly TRBD1 on 5 matching bases. Trimming stripped 4 bases from V and 0 bases from J, with 12 bases between. Germline loops: CDR1 MDHEN, CDR2 SYDVKM. There are 15 residues in the CDR3.

This chain connects TRBV7-2 to TRBJ2-5; possibly TRBD1 for D (6 bases). The germline V and J ends were trimmed by 2 bases and 0 bases, with 13 bases remaining between them. Germline V gene data show CDR1 as SGHTA and CDR2 as FQGNSA. The CDR3 extends over 16 amino acids. Here the CDR3 DNA reads TGTGCCAGCAGCTTATCTGGACAGCTGTACCAAGAGACCCAGTACTTC. It specifies CASSLSGQLYQETQYF.

This clone was detected only once. V gene TRBV28 combines with J gene TRBJ2-6; 7 nucleotides line up with TRBD1. The CDR3 covers 14 residues. The V segment lost 7 bases and the J segment 1 base; nucleotides outside the gene matches: 1. Germline CDR1 reads MDHEN; CDR2 reads SYDVKM. DNA for the CDR3: TGTGCCAGCAACAGGGGTTCTGGGGCCAACGTCCTGACTTTC. Translating gives CASNRGSGANVLTF.

The chain joins TRBV5-5 to TRBJ2-1, with no clear D. The V end lost 2 bases, the J end lost 8 bases, and 11 bases lay between the germline ends. The CDR3 is made up of 13 amino acids. Per germline, CDR1 SGHKS and CDR2 YYEKEE (reference sequence). The CDR3 loop reads CASSLLPLHEQFF. CDR3 nucleotide sequence: TGTGCCAGCAGCTTACTCCCCCTTCATGAGCAGTTCTTC. Full variable domain (rest looked up from reference TRBV5-5 and TRBJ2-1): DAGVTQSPTHLIKTRGQQVTLRCSPISGHKSVSWYQQVLGQGPQFIFQYYEKEERGRGNFPDRFSARQFPNYSSELNVNALLLGDSALYLCASSLLPLHEQFFGPGTRLTVL.

The CDR3 sequence is CASSLGLAGVSTDTQYF. The CDR3 nucleotides are TGTGCCAGCAGTCTGGGACTAGCGGGAGTAAGCACAGATACGCAGTATTTT. The V and J genes are TRBV28 and TRBJ2-3, with 14 bases lining up with TRBD2. The CDR3 totals 17 residues. V lost 5 bases to trimming and J lost 0 bases; unmatched junction nucleotides: 4. The V gene's germline CDR1 is MDHEN and CDR2 SYDVKM.

This chain uses TRBV11-3 with TRBJ2-1, with 16 bases matching TRBD2. Trimming cost V 5 bases and J 6 bases; bases outside gene matches: 7. The CDR3 is 17 amino acids. Germline CDR1 reads SGHNT; CDR2 reads YENEEA. CDR3 bases: TGTGCCAGCAGCCACGGGACTAGCGGGAGGGTGGTCAATGAGCAGTTCTTC. It yields the protein CASSHGTSGRVVNEQFF.